Given below is one T cell receptor beta chain in context. The source of the sample is a study of regulatory T cells in long-lasting Graves disease. According to the study, TCR beta libraries were built with iRepertoire HTBI primers and CDR3-region Arm-PCR. Via MiXCR, TCRdb re-called the multiplex PCR reads, giving one row per CDR3 protein. The sample carries around 500,000 distinct CDR3 sequences, about 12% recorded once. Time point reported: newly diagnosed GD, antithyroid drugs for less than 3 months. There was RNA extracted from PBMCs, and the TCR library was made from it. These records were also assigned to another study, of T cells in Graves' hyperthyroidism and ophthalmopathy.

This clonotype was sampled from a woman between 25 and 40 years old with Graves disease. Sequenced material: peripheral blood mononuclear cells (PBMCs), taken at new diagnosis, from a patient treated with antithyroid drugs.

This CDR3 reads CASSLDRWPVYNEQFF. Here the CDR3 DNA reads TGTGCCAGCAGCTTAGATCGCTGGCCAGTTTACAATGAGCAGTTCTTC. This rearrangement joins TRBV7-2 to TRBJ2-1; D is unclear. CDR1 SGHTA and CDR2 FQGNSA come from the germline V gene. V was pared by 1 base and J by 4 bases, with 14 bases between. The CDR3 is 16 amino acids.